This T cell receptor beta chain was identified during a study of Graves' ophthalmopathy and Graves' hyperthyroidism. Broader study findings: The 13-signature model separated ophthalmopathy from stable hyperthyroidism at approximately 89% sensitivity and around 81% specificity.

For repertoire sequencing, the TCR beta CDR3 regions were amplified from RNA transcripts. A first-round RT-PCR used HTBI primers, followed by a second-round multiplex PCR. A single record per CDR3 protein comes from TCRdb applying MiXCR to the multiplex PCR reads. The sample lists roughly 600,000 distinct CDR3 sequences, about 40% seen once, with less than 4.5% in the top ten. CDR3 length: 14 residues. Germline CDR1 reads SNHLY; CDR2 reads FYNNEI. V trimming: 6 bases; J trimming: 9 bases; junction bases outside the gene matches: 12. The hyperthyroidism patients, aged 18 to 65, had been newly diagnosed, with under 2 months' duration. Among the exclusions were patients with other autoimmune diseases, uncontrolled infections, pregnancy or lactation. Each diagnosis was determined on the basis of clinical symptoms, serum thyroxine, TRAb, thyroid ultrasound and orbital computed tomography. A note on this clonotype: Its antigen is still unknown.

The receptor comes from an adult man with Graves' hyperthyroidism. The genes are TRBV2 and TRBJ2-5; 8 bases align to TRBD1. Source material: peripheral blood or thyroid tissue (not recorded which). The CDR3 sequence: CASSHGQGGQPQYF. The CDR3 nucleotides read TGTGCCAGCAGCCACGGACAGGGAGGCCAGCCCCAGTACTTC.